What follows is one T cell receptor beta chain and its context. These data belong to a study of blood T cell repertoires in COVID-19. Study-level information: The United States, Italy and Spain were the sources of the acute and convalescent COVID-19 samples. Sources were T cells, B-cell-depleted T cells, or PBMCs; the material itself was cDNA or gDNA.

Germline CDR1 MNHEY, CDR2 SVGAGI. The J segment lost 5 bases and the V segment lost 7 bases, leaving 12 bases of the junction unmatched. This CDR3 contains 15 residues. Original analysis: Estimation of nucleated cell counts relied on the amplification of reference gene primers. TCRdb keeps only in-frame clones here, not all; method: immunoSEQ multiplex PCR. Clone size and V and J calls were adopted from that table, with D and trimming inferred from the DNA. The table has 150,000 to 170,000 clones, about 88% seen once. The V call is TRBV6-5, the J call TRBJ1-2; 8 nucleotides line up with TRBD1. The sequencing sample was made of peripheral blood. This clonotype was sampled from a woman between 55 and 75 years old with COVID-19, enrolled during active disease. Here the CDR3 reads CASKKGQAHGYGYTF. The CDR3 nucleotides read TGTGCCAGCAAAAAGGGACAGGCCCATGGGTATGGCTACACCTTC.